These 15 T cell receptor beta chains came from one sample sequenced in a study of blood T cell repertoires in COVID-19. Sequencing used immunoSEQ multiplex PCR; TCRdb keeps in-frame clones, though not all of them. The sample shows some 62,000 clones, 79% of them seen only once. The sample was peripheral blood. These TCRs come from a woman older than 75 with active or convalescent COVID-19.

J is TRBJ2-2 and V is TRBV7-8, with D perhaps TRBD2 (5 bases). The ends were cut back, 3 bases at V and 5 bases at J, with 7 bases in the middle. The CDR3 runs 13 residues. Germline-derived CDR1 and CDR2 are SGHVS and FQNEAQ. This chain's CDR3 is CASSFRGTGELFF. Written as DNA, the CDR3 is TGTGCCAGCAGCTTTAGAGGGACCGGGGAGCTGTTTTTT.

This chain connects TRBV6-6 to TRBJ1-5; perhaps TRBD1 as D (6 bases). The germline gives CDR1 MNHNY, CDR2 SVGAGI (reference sequence). There are 16 residues in the CDR3. Trimming shortened V by 2 bases and J by 2 bases, and 13 bases separated the two germline ends. In DNA form, the CDR3 reads TGTGCCAGCAGTTACGGACAGCTCAGCGGCAATCAGCCCCAGCATTTT. This sequence encodes CASSYGQLSGNQPQHF.

This sequence joins TRBV4-1 and TRBJ2-7; TRBD1 agrees at 8 bases. Germline V gives CDR1 MGHRA, CDR2 YSYEKL. This CDR3 comprises 18 residues. V trimming: 1 base; J trimming: 4 bases; junction bases outside the gene matches: 15. CDR3 nucleotide sequence: TGCGCCAGCAGCCAAGGGGGATCCGGACAGGGCATCTCATACGAGCAGTACTTC. It translates to CASSQGGSGQGISYEQYF.

The chain is built from TRBV5-1 and TRBJ1-3; D may be TRBD1 (6 bases). The CDR3 totals 13 residues. Germline CDR1 SGHRS, CDR2 YFSETQ. V lost 5 bases and J lost 4, with 10 bases in between. This CDR3 is CASRSGDGNTIYF. DNA of the CDR3: TGCGCCAGCAGGTCAGGGGACGGAAACACCATATATTTT.

This rearrangement joins TRBV9 to TRBJ2-2, with a weak D call TRBD2 (5 bases). Trimming took 4 bases from V and 1 from J, leaving 11 bases between them. Germline assignment: CDR1 SGDLS and CDR2 YYNGEE. The CDR3 length is 15 residues. The CDR3 region has the DNA TGTGCCAGCAGCCGCGGGCGGGTGAACACCGGGGAGCTGTTTTTT. It encodes CASSRGRVNTGELFF.

The rearrangement links TRBV10-2 to TRBJ2-2; TRBD2 matches 11 bases. This CDR3 is built from 14 residues. J lost 5 bases, V lost 7 bases, and 3 bases had no gene match. Germline V gives CDR1 WSHSY, CDR2 SAAADI. CDR3 in amino acids: CASKLAGGTGELFF. CDR3 bases: TGCGCCAGCAAGTTAGCGGGGGGGACCGGGGAGCTGTTTTTT.

V and J are TRBV11-2 and TRBJ2-7; D possibly corresponds to TRBD1 (5 bases). CDR3 length: 14 residues. V lost 0 bases to trimming and J lost 5 bases, with 11 bases between them. Germline-derived CDR1 and CDR2 are SGHAT and FQNNGV. In DNA, the CDR3 is TGTGCCAGCAGCTTAGAATCACCCAGGGACGAGCAGTACTTC. Translating it yields CASSLESPRDEQYF.

The chain is built from TRBV10-3 and TRBJ2-5; weak D call: TRBD1 (5 bases). The CDR3 has 14 residues. CDR1 is ENHRY, CDR2 SYGVKD, per germline. Deletions cut 0 bases from V and 5 bases from J, with 10 bases between. This CDR3 is CAISESMRQETQYF. DNA for the CDR3: TGTGCCATCAGTGAGTCTATGAGACAGGAGACCCAGTACTTC.

V is TRBV29-1 and J is TRBJ1-4, with 9 bases lining up with TRBD1. The trim removed 7 bases at V and 4 bases at J, leaving 4 bases unmatched. The CDR3 consists of 13 residues. CDR1 is SQVTM and CDR2 is ANQGSEA in the germline V gene. CDR3 nucleotide sequence: TGCAGCGGGGGACAGGGTGGTAATGAAAAACTGTTTTTT. This sequence encodes CSGGQGGNEKLFF.

For the CDR3, the DNA is TGTGCCAGCTCACGAACAGGGGAAGTTGAAAACACCATATATTTT. It yields the protein CASSRTGEVENTIYF. The rearrangement links TRBV18 to TRBJ1-3, with TRBD1 matching over 7 bases. V trimming: 4 bases; J trimming: 6 bases; junction bases outside the gene matches: 9. Germline V gene data show CDR1 as KGHSH and CDR2 as LQKENI. The CDR3 length is 15 residues.

The chain has TRBV30 and TRBJ1-1; D not certain. The V end was cut by 0 bases, the J end by 0 bases, with 8 bases between. This CDR3 region has 14 residues. Germline V gene data show CDR1 as GTSNPN and CDR2 as SVGIG (reference sequence). The CDR3 spells CAWSVSEMNTEAFF. The CDR3 nucleotides read TGTGCCTGGAGTGTATCCGAGATGAACACTGAAGCTTTCTTT.

The chain carries TRBV24-1 and TRBJ1-2; a weak D match, TRBD1 (6 bases). The CDR3 contains 14 residues. Looked up from germline, CDR1 is KGHDR and CDR2 is SFDVKD. The V and J ends lost 2 bases and 2 bases respectively, with 8 bases between them. DNA for the CDR3: TGTGCCACCAGTGATTCCAGGGGAAACTATGGCTACACCTTC. Translated, it gives CATSDSRGNYGYTF.

This chain connects TRBV6-5 to TRBJ1-6; D remains ambiguous. Looked up from germline, CDR1 is MNHEY and CDR2 is SVGAGI. V was shortened by 7 bases and J by 6 bases, with 16 bases between the two germline ends. This CDR3 region has 15 residues. Here the CDR3 DNA reads TGTGCCAGCATCCCTACCCCCCGGAGTAATTCACCCCTCCACTTT. Protein sequence: CASIPTPRSNSPLHF.

V and J are TRBV5-1 and TRBJ2-2; D gene uncertain. With 2 bases removed from V and 0 bases from J, the gap between germline ends came to 11 bases. This CDR3 contains 16 residues. The V gene's germline CDR1 is SGHRS and CDR2 YFSETQ. DNA for the CDR3: TGCGCCAGCAGCTTTTTAGAACTTACGAACACCGGGGAGCTGTTTTTT. This translates into CASSFLELTNTGELFF.

The V and J genes are TRBV6-5 and TRBJ1-2; D is unclear. CDR3 length: 12 residues. Trimming shortened V by 8 bases and J by 8 bases, and 15 bases separated the two germline ends. The germline V gene has CDR1 MNHEY and CDR2 SVGAGI. The CDR3 DNA is TGTGCCAGCCACACCCGGGGTGGAGGCTACACCTTC. Translation: CASHTRGGGYTF.